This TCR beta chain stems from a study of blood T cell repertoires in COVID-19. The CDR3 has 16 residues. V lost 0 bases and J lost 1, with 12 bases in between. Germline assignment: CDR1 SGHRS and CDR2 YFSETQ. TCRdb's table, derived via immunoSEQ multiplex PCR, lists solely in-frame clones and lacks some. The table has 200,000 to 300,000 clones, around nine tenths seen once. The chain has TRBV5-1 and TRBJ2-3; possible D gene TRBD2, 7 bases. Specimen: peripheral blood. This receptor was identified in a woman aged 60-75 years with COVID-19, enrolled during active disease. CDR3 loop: CASSLAGGAGTDTQYF. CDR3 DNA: TGCGCCAGCAGCTTGGCGGGGGGCGCGGGCACAGATACGCAGTATTTT. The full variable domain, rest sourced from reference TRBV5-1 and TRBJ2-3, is KAGVTQTPRYLIKTRGQQVTLSCSPISGHRSVSWYQQTPGQGLQFLFEYFSETQRNKGNFPGRFSGRQFSNSRSEMNVSTLELGDSALYLCASSLAGGAGTDTQYFGPGTRLTVL.